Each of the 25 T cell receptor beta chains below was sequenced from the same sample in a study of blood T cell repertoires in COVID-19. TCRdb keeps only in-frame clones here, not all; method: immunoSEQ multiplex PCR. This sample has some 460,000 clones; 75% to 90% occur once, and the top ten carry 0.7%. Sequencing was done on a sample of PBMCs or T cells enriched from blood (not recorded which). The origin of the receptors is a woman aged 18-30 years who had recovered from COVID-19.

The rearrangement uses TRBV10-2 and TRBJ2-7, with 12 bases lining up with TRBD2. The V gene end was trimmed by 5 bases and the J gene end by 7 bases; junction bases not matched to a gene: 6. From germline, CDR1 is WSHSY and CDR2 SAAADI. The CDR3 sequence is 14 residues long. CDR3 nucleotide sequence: TGCGCCAGCAGTCTAGCGGGGGGGCCAAGGGAGCAGTACTTC. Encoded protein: CASSLAGGPREQYF.

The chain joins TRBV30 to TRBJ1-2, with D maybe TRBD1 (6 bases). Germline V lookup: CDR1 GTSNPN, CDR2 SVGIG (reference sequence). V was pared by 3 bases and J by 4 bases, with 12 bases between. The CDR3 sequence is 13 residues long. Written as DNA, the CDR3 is TGTGCCTGGAGGGGGGGGCAGGCCTATGGCTACACCTTC. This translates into CAWRGGQAYGYTF. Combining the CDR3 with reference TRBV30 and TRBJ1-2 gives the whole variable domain SQTIHQWPATLVQPVGSPLSLECTVEGTSNPNLYWYRQAAGRGLQLLFYSVGIGQISSEVPQNLSASRPQDRQFILSSKKLLLSDSGFYLCAWRGGQAYGYTFGSGTRLTVV.

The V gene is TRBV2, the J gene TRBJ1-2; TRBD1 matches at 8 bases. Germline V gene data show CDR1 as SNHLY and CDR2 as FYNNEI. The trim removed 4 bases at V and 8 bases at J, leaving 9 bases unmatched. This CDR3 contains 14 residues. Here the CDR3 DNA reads TGTGCCAGCAGTGTAAGGCAGGGGGCGAGAGGCTACACCTTC. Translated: CASSVRQGARGYTF.

CDR3 sequence reads: CASSLIATEKLFF. The CDR3 nucleotides read TGTGCCAGCAGTTTGATAGCGACTGAAAAACTGTTTTTT. The genes are TRBV28 and TRBJ1-4; D is ambiguous. The CDR3 extends over 13 amino acids. V was shortened by 3 bases and J by 7 bases, with 9 bases between the two germline ends. Looked up from germline, CDR1 is MDHEN and CDR2 is SYDVKM.

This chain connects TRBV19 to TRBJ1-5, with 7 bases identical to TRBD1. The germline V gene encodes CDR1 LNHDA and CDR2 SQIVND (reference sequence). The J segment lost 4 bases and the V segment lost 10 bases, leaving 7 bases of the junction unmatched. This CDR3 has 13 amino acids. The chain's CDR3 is CATNRDRNQPQHF. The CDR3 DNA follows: TGTGCCACGAACCGGGACAGAAATCAGCCCCAGCATTTT.

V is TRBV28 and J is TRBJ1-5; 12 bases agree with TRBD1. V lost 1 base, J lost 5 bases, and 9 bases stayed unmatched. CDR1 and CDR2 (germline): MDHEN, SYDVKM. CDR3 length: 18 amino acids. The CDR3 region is CASSLLGTGGASDQPQHF. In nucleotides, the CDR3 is TGTGCCAGCAGTTTATTGGGGACAGGGGGCGCCTCGGATCAGCCCCAGCATTTT.

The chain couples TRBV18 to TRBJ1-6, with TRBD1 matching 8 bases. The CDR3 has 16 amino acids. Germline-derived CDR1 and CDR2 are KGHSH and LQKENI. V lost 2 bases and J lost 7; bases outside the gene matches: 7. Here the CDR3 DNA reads TGTGCCAGCTCACCAAACTTCGGGACAGGAAATTCACCCCTCCACTTT. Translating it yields CASSPNFGTGNSPLHF.

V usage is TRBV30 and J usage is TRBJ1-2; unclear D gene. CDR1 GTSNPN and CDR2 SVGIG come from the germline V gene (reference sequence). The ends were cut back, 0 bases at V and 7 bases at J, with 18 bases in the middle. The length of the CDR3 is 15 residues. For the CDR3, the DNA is TGTGCCTGGAGTGTACCGGTCTCGAGGATCGGTGGCTACACCTTC. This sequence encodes CAWSVPVSRIGGYTF.

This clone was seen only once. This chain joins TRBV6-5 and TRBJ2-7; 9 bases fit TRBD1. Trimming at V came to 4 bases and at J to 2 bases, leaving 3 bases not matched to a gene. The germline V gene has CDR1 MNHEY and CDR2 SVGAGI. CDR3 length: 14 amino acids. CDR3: CASSLDRGAYEQYF. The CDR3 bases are TGTGCCAGCAGTTTGGACAGGGGAGCCTACGAGCAGTACTTC.

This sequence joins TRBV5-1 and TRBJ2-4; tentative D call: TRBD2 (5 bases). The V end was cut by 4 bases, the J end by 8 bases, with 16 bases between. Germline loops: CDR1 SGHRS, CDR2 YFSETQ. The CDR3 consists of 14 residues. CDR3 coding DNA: TGCGCCAGCAGCCCCAGTACCGGAGGAGACATTCAGTACTTC. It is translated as CASSPSTGGDIQYF.

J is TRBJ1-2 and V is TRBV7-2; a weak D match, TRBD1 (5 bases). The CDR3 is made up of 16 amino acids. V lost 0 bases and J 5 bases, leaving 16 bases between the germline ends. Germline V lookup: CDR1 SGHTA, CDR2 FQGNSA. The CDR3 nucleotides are TGTGCCAGCAGCTTAGCCCCCGATGGGGGGGGGTATGGCTACACCTTC. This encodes CASSLAPDGGGYGYTF.

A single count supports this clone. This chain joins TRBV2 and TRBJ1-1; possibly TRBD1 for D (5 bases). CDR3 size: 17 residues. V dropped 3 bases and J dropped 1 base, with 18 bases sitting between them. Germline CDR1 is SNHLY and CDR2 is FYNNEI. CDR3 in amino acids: CASSEGGTLLTNTEAFF. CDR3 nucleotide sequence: TGTGCCAGCAGTGAGGGAGGGACCCTATTAACGAACACTGAAGCTTTCTTT.

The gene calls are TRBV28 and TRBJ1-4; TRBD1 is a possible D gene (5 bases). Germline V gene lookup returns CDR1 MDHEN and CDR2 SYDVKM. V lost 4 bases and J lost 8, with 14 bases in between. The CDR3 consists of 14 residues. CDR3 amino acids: CASSSPQGGEKLFF. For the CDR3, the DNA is TGTGCCAGCAGTTCCCCCCAGGGAGGGGAAAAACTGTTTTTT.

In nucleotides, the CDR3 is TGTGCCAGCAGTGGTGGCGGGGGACTATACGAGCAGTACTTC. It encodes CASSGGGGLYEQYF. The chain is built from TRBV2 and TRBJ2-7, with 7 bases lining up with TRBD2. The germline CDR1 and CDR2 sequences are SNHLY and FYNNEI. The CDR3 has 14 amino acids. V gave up 4 bases and J gave up 4 bases; unmatched junction bases: 7.

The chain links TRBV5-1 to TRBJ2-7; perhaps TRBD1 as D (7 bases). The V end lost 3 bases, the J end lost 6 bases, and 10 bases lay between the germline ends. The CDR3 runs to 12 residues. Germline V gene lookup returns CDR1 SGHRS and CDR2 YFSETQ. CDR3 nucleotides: TGCGCCAGCAGCTCCCAGGGGGGCGAGCAGTACTTC. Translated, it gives CASSSQGGEQYF.

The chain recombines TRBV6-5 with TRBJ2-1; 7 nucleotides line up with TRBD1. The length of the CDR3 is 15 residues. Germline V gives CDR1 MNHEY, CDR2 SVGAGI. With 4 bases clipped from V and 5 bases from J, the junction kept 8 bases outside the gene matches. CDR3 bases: TGTGCCAGCAGTTCCGCCGGGACAGCTAACAATGAGCAGTTCTTC. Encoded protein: CASSSAGTANNEQFF.

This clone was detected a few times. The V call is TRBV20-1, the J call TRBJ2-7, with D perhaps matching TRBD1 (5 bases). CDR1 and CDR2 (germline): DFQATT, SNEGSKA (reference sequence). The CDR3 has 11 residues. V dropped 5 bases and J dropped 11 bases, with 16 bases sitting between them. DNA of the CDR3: TGCAGTGCTCCCAGGGATACCAAGGAGTACTTC. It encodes CSAPRDTKEYF.

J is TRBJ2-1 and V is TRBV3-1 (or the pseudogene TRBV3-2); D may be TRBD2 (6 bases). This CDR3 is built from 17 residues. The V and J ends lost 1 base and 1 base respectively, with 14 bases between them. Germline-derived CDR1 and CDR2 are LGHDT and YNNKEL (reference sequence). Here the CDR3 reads CASSQGGTGTSYNEQFF. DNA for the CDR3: TGTGCCAGCAGCCAAGGGGGGACGGGGACTTCCTACAATGAGCAGTTCTTC.

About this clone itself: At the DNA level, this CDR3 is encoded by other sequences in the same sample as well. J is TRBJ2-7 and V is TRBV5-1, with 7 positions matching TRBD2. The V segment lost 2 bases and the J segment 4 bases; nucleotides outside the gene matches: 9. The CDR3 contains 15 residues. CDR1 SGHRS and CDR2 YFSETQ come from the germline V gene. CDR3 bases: TGCGCCAGCAGCTTTCGGAGCGGGACTTCTTACGAGCAGTACTTC. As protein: CASSFRSGTSYEQYF.

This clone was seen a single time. The CDR3 bases are TGTGCCAGCAGCTTACTGCGGGGAACCGGAAACACCATATATTTT. Its protein is CASSLLRGTGNTIYF. The chain carries TRBV11-2 and TRBJ1-3, with unresolved D. Trimming took off 2 bases at V and 4 bases at J, with 12 bases between the two ends. The CDR3 sequence is 15 residues long. Germline loops: CDR1 SGHAT, CDR2 FQNNGV.

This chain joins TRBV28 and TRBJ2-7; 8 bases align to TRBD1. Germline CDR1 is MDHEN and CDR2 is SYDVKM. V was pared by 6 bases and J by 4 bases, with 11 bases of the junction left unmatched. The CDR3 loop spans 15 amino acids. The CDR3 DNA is TGTGCCAGCAGCCTACAGGGGGGAATTTCGTACGAGCAGTACTTC. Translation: CASSLQGGISYEQYF.

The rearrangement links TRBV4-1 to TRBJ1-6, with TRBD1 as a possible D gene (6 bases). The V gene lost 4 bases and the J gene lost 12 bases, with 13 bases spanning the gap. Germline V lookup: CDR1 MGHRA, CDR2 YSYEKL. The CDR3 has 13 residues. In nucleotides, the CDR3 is TGCGCCAGCAGCCTCGAACAGGGTGTACCCCTCCACTTT. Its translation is CASSLEQGVPLHF.

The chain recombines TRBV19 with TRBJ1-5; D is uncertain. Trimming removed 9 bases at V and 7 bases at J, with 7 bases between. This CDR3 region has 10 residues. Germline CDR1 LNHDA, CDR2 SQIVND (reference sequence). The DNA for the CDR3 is TGTGCCAGGAGGGAGCAGCCCCAGCATTTT. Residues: CARREQPQHF.

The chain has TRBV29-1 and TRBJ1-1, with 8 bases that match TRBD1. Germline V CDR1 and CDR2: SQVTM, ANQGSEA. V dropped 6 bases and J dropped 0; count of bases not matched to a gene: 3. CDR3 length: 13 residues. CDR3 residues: CSVGQVMNTEAFF. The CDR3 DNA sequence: TGCAGCGTGGGACAGGTGATGAACACTGAAGCTTTCTTT.

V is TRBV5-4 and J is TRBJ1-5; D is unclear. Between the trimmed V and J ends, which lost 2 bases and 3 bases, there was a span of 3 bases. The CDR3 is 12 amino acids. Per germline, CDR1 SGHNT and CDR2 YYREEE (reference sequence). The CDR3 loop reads CASSFLNQPQHF. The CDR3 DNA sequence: TGTGCCAGCAGCTTTCTCAATCAGCCCCAGCATTTT. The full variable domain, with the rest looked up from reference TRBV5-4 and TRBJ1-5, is ETGVTQSPTHLIKTRGQQVTLRCSSQSGHNTVSWYQQALGQGPQFIFQYYREEENGRGNFPPRFSGLQFPNYSSELNVNALELDDSALYLCASSFLNQPQHFGDGTRLSIL.